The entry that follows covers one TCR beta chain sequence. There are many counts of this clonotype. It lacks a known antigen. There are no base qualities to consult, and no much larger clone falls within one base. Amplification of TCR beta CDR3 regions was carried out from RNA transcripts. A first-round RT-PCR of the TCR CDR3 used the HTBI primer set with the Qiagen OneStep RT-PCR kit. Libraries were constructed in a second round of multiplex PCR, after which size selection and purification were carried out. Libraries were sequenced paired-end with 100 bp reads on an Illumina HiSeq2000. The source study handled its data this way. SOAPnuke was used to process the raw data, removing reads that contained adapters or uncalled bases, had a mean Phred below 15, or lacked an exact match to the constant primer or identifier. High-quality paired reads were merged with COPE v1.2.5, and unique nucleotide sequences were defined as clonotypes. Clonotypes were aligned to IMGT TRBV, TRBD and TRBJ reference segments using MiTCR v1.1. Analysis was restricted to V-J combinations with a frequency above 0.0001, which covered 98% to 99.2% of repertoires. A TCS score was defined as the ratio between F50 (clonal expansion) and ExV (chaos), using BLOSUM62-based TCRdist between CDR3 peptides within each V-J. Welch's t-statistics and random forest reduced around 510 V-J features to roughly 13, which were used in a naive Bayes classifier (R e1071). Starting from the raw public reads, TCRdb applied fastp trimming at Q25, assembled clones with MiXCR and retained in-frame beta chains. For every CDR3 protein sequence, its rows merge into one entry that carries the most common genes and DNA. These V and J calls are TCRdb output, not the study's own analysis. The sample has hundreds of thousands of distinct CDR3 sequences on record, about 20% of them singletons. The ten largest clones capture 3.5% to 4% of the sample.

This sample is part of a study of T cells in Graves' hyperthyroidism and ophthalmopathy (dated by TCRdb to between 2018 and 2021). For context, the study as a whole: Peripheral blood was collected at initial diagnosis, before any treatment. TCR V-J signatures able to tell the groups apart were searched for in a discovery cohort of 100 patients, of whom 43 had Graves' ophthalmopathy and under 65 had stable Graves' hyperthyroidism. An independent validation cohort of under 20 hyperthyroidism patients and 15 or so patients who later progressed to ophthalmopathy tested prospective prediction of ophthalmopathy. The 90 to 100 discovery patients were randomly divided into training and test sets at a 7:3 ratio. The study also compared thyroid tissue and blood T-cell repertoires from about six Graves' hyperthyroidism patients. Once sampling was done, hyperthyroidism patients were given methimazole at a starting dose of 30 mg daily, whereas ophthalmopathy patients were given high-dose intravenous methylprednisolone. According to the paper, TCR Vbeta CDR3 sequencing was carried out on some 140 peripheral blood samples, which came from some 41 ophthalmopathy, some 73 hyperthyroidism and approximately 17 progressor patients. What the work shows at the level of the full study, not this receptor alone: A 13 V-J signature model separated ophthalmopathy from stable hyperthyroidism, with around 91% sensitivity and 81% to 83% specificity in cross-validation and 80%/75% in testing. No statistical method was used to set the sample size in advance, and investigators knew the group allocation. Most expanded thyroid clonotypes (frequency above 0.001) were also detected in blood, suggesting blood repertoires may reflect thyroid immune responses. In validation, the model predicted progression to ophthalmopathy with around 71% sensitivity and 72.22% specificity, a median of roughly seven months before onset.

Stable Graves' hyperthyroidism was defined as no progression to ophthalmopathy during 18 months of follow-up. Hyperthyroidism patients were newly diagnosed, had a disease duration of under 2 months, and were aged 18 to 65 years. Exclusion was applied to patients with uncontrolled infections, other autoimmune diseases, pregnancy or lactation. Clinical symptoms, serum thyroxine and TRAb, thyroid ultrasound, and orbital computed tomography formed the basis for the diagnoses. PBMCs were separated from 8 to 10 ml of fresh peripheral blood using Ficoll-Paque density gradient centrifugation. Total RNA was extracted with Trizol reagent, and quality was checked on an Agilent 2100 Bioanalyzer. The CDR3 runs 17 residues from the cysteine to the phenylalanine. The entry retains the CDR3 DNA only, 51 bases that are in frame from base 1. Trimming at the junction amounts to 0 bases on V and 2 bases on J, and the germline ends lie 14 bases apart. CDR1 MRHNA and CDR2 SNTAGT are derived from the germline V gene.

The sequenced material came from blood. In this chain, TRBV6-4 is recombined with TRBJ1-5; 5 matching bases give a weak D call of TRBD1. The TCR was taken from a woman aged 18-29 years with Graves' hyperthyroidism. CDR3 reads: CASSDSRRGDCNQPQHF. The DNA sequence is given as TGTGCCAGCAGTGACTCGAGGAGGGGAGATTGCAATCAGCCCCAGCATTTT.